A single sample gave rise to the 13 T cell receptor beta chains below, sequenced in a study of human thymus T cells. Measured with immunoSEQ multiplex PCR; TCRdb has only the in-frame clones, and not every one. The sample includes 75,000 to 90,000 clones, 96% of them seen just once. The thymus was resected at corrective cardiac surgery. The sample comprised thymus tissue. Source of these receptors: a boy less than two years old with a congenital heart defect but otherwise immunologically healthy.

The V and J genes are TRBV10-2 and TRBJ2-2; D is ambiguous. This CDR3 has 18 amino acids. Germline CDR1 WSHSY, CDR2 SAAADI. The V end was cut by 2 bases, the J end by 0 bases, with 16 bases between. The CDR3 bases are TGCGCCAGCAGTGAGAGGGCGGTTAGCATATCGAACACCGGGGAGCTGTTTTTT. Translation gives CASSERAVSISNTGELFF.

The V and J genes are TRBV6-4 and TRBJ2-7; maybe TRBD1 (5 bases). Germline V gene data show CDR1 as MRHNA and CDR2 as SNTAGT. V was clipped by 1 base and J by 5 bases, with 15 bases between them. The CDR3 is 15 residues long. The CDR3 loop reads CASSDYRRGRHEQYF. The CDR3 nucleotides are TGTGCCAGCAGTGACTACCGAAGGGGTCGGCACGAGCAGTACTTC.

This chain connects TRBV12-5 to TRBJ2-1, with TRBD2 matching over 9 bases. CDR1 is LGHNT, CDR2 FRNRAP, per germline. The CDR3 is 17 amino acids. V was clipped by 0 bases and J by 7 bases; unmatched bases: 10. CDR3 coding DNA: TGTGCTAGTGGTTTGGTACGTAAGCGGGGGGATGTAAATGAGCAGTTCTTC. Its protein is CASGLVRKRGDVNEQFF.

A single count supports this clone. The chain's CDR3 is CASSSATGNDGYTF. CDR3 bases: TGTGCCAGCAGCTCAGCAACAGGGAATGATGGCTACACCTTC. The chain couples TRBV7-8 to TRBJ1-2; tentative D call: TRBD1 (6 bases). Trimming cost V 4 bases and J 6 bases, with 15 bases left between them. The CDR3 sequence is 14 residues long. CDR1 is SGHVS, CDR2 FQNEAQ, per germline.

This rearrangement joins TRBV7-9 to TRBJ2-1; 9 bases fit TRBD2. Trimming cost V 5 bases and J 5 bases; bases outside gene matches: 10. The CDR3 sequence is 16 residues long. Per germline, CDR1 SEHNR and CDR2 FQNEAQ (reference sequence). CDR3 bases: TGTGCCAGCAGCCCGCCCGGACTAGCGAATAACAATGAGCAGTTCTTC. This codes for CASSPPGLANNNEQFF. Full variable domain (remainder filled in from reference TRBV7-9 and TRBJ2-1): DTGVSQNPRHKITKRGQNVTFRCDPISEHNRLYWYRQTLGQGPEFLTYFQNEAQLEKSRLLSDRFSAERPKGSFSTLEIQRTEQGDSAMYLCASSPPGLANNNEQFFGPGTRLTVL.

The chain has TRBV6-1 and TRBJ2-7, with 7 bases lining up with TRBD1. The CDR3 is made up of 14 amino acids. Losses at the gene ends were 3 bases for V and 3 bases for J; bases not matched to a gene: 5. Germline CDR1 and CDR2: MNHNS and SASEGT. The CDR3, as DNA: TGTGCCAGCAGTGAGGTGGGACAGTACTACGAGCAGTACTTC. Translating gives CASSEVGQYYEQYF.

V is TRBV18 and J is TRBJ2-7; 13 bases agree with TRBD2. The CDR3 runs 16 residues. After removal of 4 bases from V and 6 bases from J, the junction contained 9 bases not matched to a gene. Germline CDR1 KGHSH, CDR2 LQKENI. The chain's CDR3 is CASSLGTSGDSIEQYF. The CDR3 nucleotides are TGTGCCAGCTCACTCGGGACTAGCGGGGACTCCATCGAGCAGTACTTC.

The genes are TRBV5-8 and TRBJ1-4, with TRBD1 matching over 8 bases. Germline V gene sequence: CDR1 SGHTS, CDR2 YDEGEE. Losses at the gene ends were 2 bases for V and 5 bases for J; bases not matched to a gene: 2. The CDR3 loop spans 14 amino acids. CDR3 bases: TGTGCCAGCAGCTTCCGGGACAGGAATGAAAAACTGTTTTTT. It yields the protein CASSFRDRNEKLFF.

This clone was counted once. The V and J genes are TRBV29-1 and TRBJ1-2; 8 bases match TRBD1. In germline, CDR1 is SQVTM, CDR2 ANQGSEA. V shed 4 bases and J 6 bases; nucleotides not matched to a gene: 7. The CDR3 covers 13 residues. The chain's CDR3 is CSVGDRRLDGYTF. The CDR3 DNA reads TGCAGCGTTGGGGACAGGCGCTTGGATGGCTACACCTTC.

The chain is built from TRBV15 and TRBJ2-2; 8 positions match TRBD1. The CDR3 spans 18 residues. CDR1 and CDR2 from the germline V gene are LNHNV and YYDKDF (reference sequence). Unmatched junction bases numbered 12, after V lost 1 base and J lost 5 bases. CDR3 sequence: CATSRVGRGQGETGELFF. The CDR3 nucleotides read TGTGCCACCAGCAGAGTAGGGAGAGGACAGGGTGAGACCGGGGAGCTGTTTTTT.

The chain uses TRBV18 and TRBJ2-1, with D possibly TRBD2 on 5 matching bases. This CDR3 is 17 amino acids long. CDR1 is KGHSH and CDR2 is LQKENI in the germline V gene. The ends were cut back, 6 bases at V and 3 bases at J, with 21 bases in the middle. The CDR3, as DNA: TGTGCCAGCTCGCGGCAACGGAGGCTCGCGGGCTACAATGAGCAGTTCTTC. This codes for CASSRQRRLAGYNEQFF.

The rearrangement links TRBV11-2 to TRBJ2-7; D unresolved. The V gene lost 1 base and the J gene lost 6 bases, with 13 bases spanning the gap. Germline assignment: CDR1 SGHAT and CDR2 FQNNGV. The CDR3 totals 14 residues. CDR3 protein: CASSLVPRESEQYF. CDR3 bases: TGTGCCAGCAGCTTAGTCCCGCGAGAAAGCGAGCAGTACTTC.

The chain carries TRBV7-9 and TRBJ1-2; 9 nucleotides match TRBD1. Per the germline V gene, CDR1 is SEHNR and CDR2 is FQNEAQ (reference sequence). The V gene end was trimmed by 3 bases and the J gene end by 5 bases; junction bases not matched to a gene: 16. The CDR3 contains 18 residues. The CDR3 DNA is TGTGCCAGCAGCTTTTACATTGTGGGGACAGGGACGGAATATGGCTACACCTTC. Translating gives CASSFYIVGTGTEYGYTF.